This TCR beta chain was found in a study of CXCR3-negative and CXCR3-positive naive CD8 T cells. There are 12 residues in the CDR3. Germline values: CDR1 SQVTM, CDR2 ANQGSEA. Each TRB cDNA library was prepared by 5' RACE (with UMI labels). Reprocessing the 5' RACE reads, TCRdb reports a single entry for every CDR3 protein and omits DNA. The table lists under 85,000 distinct CDR3 sequences, with about 1.5% in the top ten. The sequenced sample was naive CXCR3- CD8+ T cells from blood. Described subset: CD45RO-CCR7+CD27+CD95- naive CD8+ T cells lacking CXCR3 (TNR3-). This chain connects TRBV29-1 to TRBJ2-5; TCRdb names TRBD1, which stays unverified in the absence of DNA. The clonotype originates from a human donor in good health. Some clones in this sample may be carry-over from other donors' samples. CDR3 region: CSADQGVKTQYF.